Listed below are T cell receptor beta chains from one sample, sequenced in a study of OX40 agonist ivuxolimab in advanced cancers. Sequencing used immunoSEQ multiplex PCR; TCRdb keeps in-frame clones, though not all of them. This table has 45,000 to 65,000 clones, roughly four fifths appearing once. This specimen was CD4+ or CD8+ T cells sorted from blood, taken in a trial of the OX40 agonist ivuxolimab. Receptors were obtained from an adult with an advanced solid tumor such as melanoma, head and neck, liver or kidney cancer. The CDR3 runs from the conserved cysteine through the conserved F or W. A D gene is named only where the DNA matches it firmly. Some rows mark clone size as missing; the rest say once, few, many or name a class of expanded clone.

v_gene: TRBV7-6
abundance: .
d_gene: .
j_gene: TRBJ2-3
CDR3aa: CASSLSRGATDTQYF
CDR3nt: TGTGCCAGCAGCTTAAGTAGGGGGGCCACAGATACGCAGTATTTT

v_gene: TRBV28
abundance: .
d_gene: .
j_gene: TRBJ1-5
CDR3aa: CASRTTVNQPQHF
CDR3nt: TGTGCCAGCAGGACGACAGTAAACCAGCCCCAGCATTTT

v_gene: TRBV7-2
abundance: .
d_gene: .
j_gene: TRBJ1-3
CDR3aa: CASSLGPASGNTIYF
CDR3nt: TGTGCCAGCAGCTTAGGGCCGGCCTCTGGAAACACCATATATTTT

v_gene: TRBV19
abundance: .
d_gene: TRBD1
j_gene: TRBJ2-2
CDR3aa: CASSLTGGNTGELFF
CDR3nt: TGTGCCAGTAGTCTAACAGGGGGAAACACCGGGGAGCTGTTTTTT

v_gene: TRBV6-5
abundance: .
d_gene: .
j_gene: TRBJ1-5
CDR3aa: CASSYRLNQPQHF
CDR3nt: TGTGCCAGCAGTTACCGGCTCAATCAGCCCCAGCATTTT

v_gene: TRBV28
abundance: .
d_gene: .
j_gene: TRBJ1-5
CDR3aa: CASYSGRYQPQHF
CDR3nt: TGTGCCAGCTACTCTGGTCGTTATCAGCCCCAGCATTTT

v_gene: TRBV6-6
abundance: few
d_gene: .
j_gene: TRBJ1-6
CDR3aa: CASSYGSRDSPLHF
CDR3nt: TGTGCCAGCAGTTACGGCAGCCGGGATTCACCCCTCCACTTT

v_gene: TRBV10-3
abundance: .
d_gene: .
j_gene: TRBJ2-3
CDR3aa: CAISRDWAIDTQYF
CDR3nt: TGTGCCATCAGCCGGGACTGGGCTATCGATACGCAGTATTTT

v_gene: TRBV6-5
abundance: .
d_gene: TRBD2
j_gene: TRBJ2-3
CDR3aa: CASRPGLATDTQYF
CDR3nt: TGTGCCAGCAGGCCAGGACTAGCCACAGATACGCAGTATTTT

v_gene: TRBV11-3
abundance: .
d_gene: TRBD2
j_gene: TRBJ2-3
CDR3aa: CASSPTSGGTDTQYF
CDR3nt: TGTGCCAGCAGCCCGACTAGCGGGGGAACAGATACGCAGTATTTT

v_gene: TRBV5-1
abundance: .
d_gene: .
j_gene: TRBJ1-2
CDR3aa: CASSLDPGLDYGYTF
CDR3nt: TGCGCCAGCAGCTTGGATCCAGGGTTGGACTATGGCTACACCTTC

v_gene: TRBV9
abundance: .
d_gene: .
j_gene: TRBJ1-3
CDR3aa: CASSVEGSGPFSGNTIYF
CDR3nt: TGTGCCAGCAGCGTAGAAGGGTCAGGGCCCTTCTCTGGAAACACCATATATTTT

v_gene: TRBV6-5
abundance: .
d_gene: .
j_gene: TRBJ2-7
CDR3aa: CATTTSYEQYF
CDR3nt: TGTGCCACCACCACTTCCTACGAGCAGTACTTC

v_gene: TRBV2
abundance: .
d_gene: .
j_gene: TRBJ2-1
CDR3aa: CASRGPNEQFF
CDR3nt: TGTGCCAGCAGGGGGCCGAATGAGCAGTTCTTC

v_gene: TRBV7-9
abundance: .
d_gene: TRBD2
j_gene: TRBJ2-3
CDR3aa: CASSYPGGYTDTQYF
CDR3nt: TGTGCCAGCAGCTATCCGGGGGGTTACACAGATACGCAGTATTTT

v_gene: TRBV18
abundance: once
d_gene: TRBD1
j_gene: TRBJ1-5
CDR3aa: CASSPPGTGSNQPQHF
CDR3nt: TGTGCCAGCTCACCCCCCGGGACAGGGAGCAATCAGCCCCAGCATTTT

v_gene: TRBV6-6
abundance: .
d_gene: .
j_gene: TRBJ2-7
CDR3aa: CASSYSVDYEQYF
CDR3nt: TGTGCCAGCAGTTACTCAGTGGACTACGAGCAGTACTTC

v_gene: TRBV18
abundance: .
d_gene: .
j_gene: TRBJ2-7
CDR3aa: CASSPPTGTYEQYF
CDR3nt: TGTGCCAGCTCACCACCCACAGGCACCTACGAGCAGTACTTC

v_gene: TRBV5-1
abundance: .
d_gene: TRBD2
j_gene: TRBJ2-5
CDR3aa: CASSLASGGAQETQYF
CDR3nt: TGCGCCAGCAGCTTGGCTAGCGGGGGGGCCCAAGAGACCCAGTACTTC

v_gene: TRBV10-3
abundance: .
d_gene: TRBD2
j_gene: TRBJ2-7
CDR3aa: CREGSEQYF
CDR3nt: TGTCGGGAGGGTAGCGAGCAGTACTTC